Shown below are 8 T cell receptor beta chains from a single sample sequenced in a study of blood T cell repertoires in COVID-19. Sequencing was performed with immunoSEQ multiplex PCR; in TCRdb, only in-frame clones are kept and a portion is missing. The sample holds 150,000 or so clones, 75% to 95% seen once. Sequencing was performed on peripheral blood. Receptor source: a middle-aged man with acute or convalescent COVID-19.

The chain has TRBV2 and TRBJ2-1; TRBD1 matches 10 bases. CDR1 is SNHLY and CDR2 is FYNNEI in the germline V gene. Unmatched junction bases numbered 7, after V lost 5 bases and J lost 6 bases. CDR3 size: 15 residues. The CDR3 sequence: CASSSPGQGLNEQFF. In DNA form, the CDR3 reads TGTGCCAGCAGTTCCCCGGGACAGGGGCTCAATGAGCAGTTCTTC.

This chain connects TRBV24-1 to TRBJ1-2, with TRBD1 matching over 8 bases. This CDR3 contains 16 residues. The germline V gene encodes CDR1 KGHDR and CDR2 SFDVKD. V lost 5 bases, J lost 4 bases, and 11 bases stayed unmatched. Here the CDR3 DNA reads TGTGCCACCAGTGCTTCAGGGCAGGGGGCTGGCTATGGCTACACCTTC. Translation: CATSASGQGAGYGYTF.

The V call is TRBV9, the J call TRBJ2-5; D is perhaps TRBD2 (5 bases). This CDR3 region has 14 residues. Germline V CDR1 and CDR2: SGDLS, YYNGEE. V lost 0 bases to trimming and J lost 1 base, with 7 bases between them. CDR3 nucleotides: TGTGCCAGCAGCGTAGGAGGACTCCAAGAGACCCAGTACTTC. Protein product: CASSVGGLQETQYF.

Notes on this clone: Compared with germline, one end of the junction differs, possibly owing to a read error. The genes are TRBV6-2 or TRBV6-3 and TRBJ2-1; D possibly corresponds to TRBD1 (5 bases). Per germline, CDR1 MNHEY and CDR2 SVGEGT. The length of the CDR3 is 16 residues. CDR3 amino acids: CAGSLAPGRGLDEQFF. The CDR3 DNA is TGTGCCGGCAGTCTGGCCCCAGGTAGGGGCCTCGATGAGCAGTTCTTC.

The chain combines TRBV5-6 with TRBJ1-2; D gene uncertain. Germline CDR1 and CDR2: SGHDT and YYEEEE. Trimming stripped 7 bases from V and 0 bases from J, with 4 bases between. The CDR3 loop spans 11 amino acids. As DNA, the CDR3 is TGTGCCAGCGGGCCTAACTATGGCTACACCTTC. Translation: CASGPNYGYTF.

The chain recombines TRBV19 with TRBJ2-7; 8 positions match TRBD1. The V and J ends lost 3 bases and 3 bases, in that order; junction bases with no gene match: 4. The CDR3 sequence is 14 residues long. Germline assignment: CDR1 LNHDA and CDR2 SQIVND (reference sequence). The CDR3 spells CASSIRGQGYEQYF. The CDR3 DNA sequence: TGTGCCAGTAGTATTCGAGGACAGGGCTACGAGCAGTACTTC.

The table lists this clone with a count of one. CDR3 sequence reads: CASRNTLGGGGTSNNSPLHF. The CDR3 DNA follows: TGTGCCAGTAGAAATACGCTGGGTGGAGGCGGCACGTCCAATAATTCACCCCTCCACTTT. The rearrangement links TRBV19 to TRBJ1-6; D is unresolved. The CDR3 spans 20 residues. With 6 bases removed from V and 5 bases from J, the gap between germline ends came to 29 bases. CDR1 and CDR2 from the germline V gene are LNHDA and SQIVND (reference sequence).

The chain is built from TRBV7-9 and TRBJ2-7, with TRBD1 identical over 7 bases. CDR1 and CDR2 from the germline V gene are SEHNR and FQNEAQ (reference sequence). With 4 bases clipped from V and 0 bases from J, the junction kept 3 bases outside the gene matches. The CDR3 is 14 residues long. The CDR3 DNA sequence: TGTGCCAGCAGCTCCCGGGACAGCTCCTACGAGCAGTACTTC. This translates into CASSSRDSSYEQYF.